This T cell receptor beta chain was documented in a study of CD8+CD57+ T cells in acquired aplastic anemia. TCR beta VDJ and CDR3 profiling used genomic DNA as template. TCRdb fed the reads into MiXCR, producing one record per CDR3 protein. Among around 64,000 distinct CDR3 sequences listed, 55% were seen once. The source of this sequence is a human donor in good health, serving as a control. The sample consisted of sorted CD4+, CD8+, or CD8+CD57+ T cells (not recorded which) from PBMCs.

CDR3 region: CAWRIGTGVNTEAFF. The CDR3 DNA follows: TGTGCCTGGAGGATAGGGACAGGGGTGAACACTGAAGCTTTCTTT. The rearrangement joins TRBV30 to TRBJ1-1; 10 positions agree with TRBD1. V was clipped by 3 bases and J by 0 bases; unmatched bases: 4. Germline CDR1 reads GTSNPN; CDR2 reads SVGIG (reference sequence). CDR3 size: 15 residues.